This passage covers 17 T cell receptor beta chains from one sample sequenced in a study of cytomegalovirus exposure and HLA in healthy donors. The PCR contained 60 Vbeta and 13 Jbeta primers. Profiled with immunoSEQ multiplex PCR; TCRdb holds only in-frame clones, not every one. Of some 150,000 clones listed, around three quarters are singletons. Material for sequencing was PBMCs. The receptors were sampled from a woman in her 50s in good health and CMV-seronegative.

This sequence joins TRBV19 and TRBJ1-2; D might be TRBD1 (6 bases). CDR3 size: 13 residues. The V gene's germline CDR1 is LNHDA and CDR2 SQIVND (reference sequence). V lost 7 bases and J 8 bases, leaving 17 bases between the germline ends. The chain's CDR3 is CASIGGGSGGYTF. For the CDR3, the DNA is TGTGCCAGTATCGGCGGGGGCTCGGGGGGCTACACCTTC.

This clone has a single count. The rearrangement uses TRBV20-1 and TRBJ2-1; D gene unclear. The CDR3 length is 10 residues. V lost 5 bases, J lost 8 bases, and 7 bases lay in between. Per germline, CDR1 DFQATT and CDR2 SNEGSKA (reference sequence). The CDR3: CSALNYEQFF. The CDR3 region has the DNA TGCAGTGCTCTTAACTATGAGCAGTTCTTC.

CDR3 bases: TGTGCCAGCAGTCCCCGGGTGCTTAGCTCCTACAATGAGCAGTTCTTC. Translation: CASSPRVLSSYNEQFF. The rearrangement uses TRBV27 and TRBJ2-1; D unclear. Germline V lookup: CDR1 MNHEY, CDR2 SMNVEV (reference sequence). This CDR3 is built from 16 residues. The germline V and J ends were trimmed by 5 bases and 0 bases, with 14 bases remaining between them.

Only one count was recorded for this clone. The gene calls are TRBV5-1 and TRBJ1-6, with 8 bases that match TRBD1. CDR3 length: 15 amino acids. V lost 6 bases to trimming and J lost 1 base; unmatched junction nucleotides: 3. Germline V gene data show CDR1 as SGHRS and CDR2 as YFSETQ. The CDR3 nucleotides are TGCGCCAGCACTACAGGGGGATCCTATAATTCACCCCTCCACTTT. Translated, it gives CASTTGGSYNSPLHF.

The chain couples TRBV6-1 to TRBJ2-5, with 8 bases fitting TRBD2. Unmatched junction bases numbered 2, after V lost 9 bases and J lost 5 bases. Germline loops: CDR1 MNHNS, CDR2 SASEGT. There are 11 residues in the CDR3. The CDR3 DNA follows: TGTGCCAGTGGACTAGCCGAGACCCAGTACTTC. Encoded protein: CASGLAETQYF.

This clone has only one observation. The rearrangement links TRBV10-1 to TRBJ2-5, with 10 bases matching TRBD1. The germline CDR1 and CDR2 sequences are WNHNN and SYGVQD (reference sequence). This CDR3 has 13 residues. J lost 3 bases, V lost 10 bases, and 5 bases had no gene match. CDR3 DNA sequence: TGCGCCACCCCCGGACAGGGGGAAGAGACCCAGTACTTC. Protein: CATPGQGEETQYF.

In this sample, this clone turned up once. The gene calls are TRBV19 and TRBJ2-3, with TRBD1 identical over 7 bases. The CDR3 covers 16 residues. Looked up from germline, CDR1 is LNHDA and CDR2 is SQIVND (reference sequence). V lost 5 bases, J lost 0 bases, and 8 bases stayed unmatched. As DNA, the CDR3 is TGTGCCAGTAGTCCCAGACAGGGTCCTAGCACAGATACGCAGTATTTT. This encodes CASSPRQGPSTDTQYF.

The rearrangement uses TRBV28 and TRBJ2-7; TRBD1 aligns across 7 bases. Losses at the gene ends were 5 bases for V and 2 bases for J; bases not matched to a gene: 6. Germline-derived CDR1 and CDR2 are MDHEN and SYDVKM. This CDR3 has 14 residues. The CDR3 coding sequence is TGTGCCAGCAGTAGAAACAGGGGTACCTACGAGCAGTACTTC. This translates into CASSRNRGTYEQYF.

The genes are TRBV29-1 and TRBJ1-1; possible D gene TRBD1, 5 bases. The germline V and J ends were trimmed by 6 bases and 1 base, with 12 bases remaining between them. Germline lookup yields CDR1 SQVTM and CDR2 ANQGSEA. This CDR3 is built from 13 residues. The CDR3 protein is CSVLTGANTEAFF. Here the CDR3 DNA reads TGCAGCGTCCTAACAGGAGCGAACACTGAAGCTTTCTTT.

The chain couples TRBV5-1 to TRBJ1-1; 10 nucleotides align to TRBD1. Per germline, CDR1 SGHRS and CDR2 YFSETQ. The CDR3 has 17 residues. Losses at the gene ends were 2 bases for V and 0 bases for J; bases not matched to a gene: 7. CDR3 nucleotide sequence: TGCGCCAGCAGCTTAGTGACAGGGGGCTTGATGAACACTGAAGCTTTCTTT. It codes for CASSLVTGGLMNTEAFF.

The chain has TRBV30 and TRBJ1-2, with a weak D call TRBD1 (5 bases). Per the germline V gene, CDR1 is GTSNPN and CDR2 is SVGIG (reference sequence). Trimming shortened V by 1 base and J by 4 bases, and 10 bases separated the two germline ends. The CDR3 is made up of 13 amino acids. The CDR3 bases are TGTGCCTGGAGTGGGGGACTGATCTATGGCTACACCTTC. Its translation: CAWSGGLIYGYTF.

The rearrangement joins TRBV28 to TRBJ1-1, with TRBD1 matching over 10 bases. This CDR3 contains 16 residues. In germline, CDR1 is MDHEN, CDR2 SYDVKM. Losses at the gene ends were 1 base for V and 7 bases for J; bases not matched to a gene: 9. CDR3 in amino acids: CASSLFGQGGSFEAFF. Written as DNA, the CDR3 is TGTGCCAGCAGTTTATTTGGACAGGGGGGGAGTTTTGAAGCTTTCTTT.

Comment on this clone: Sequence at one end of the junction differs from germline and may be a read error. The chain links TRBV7-2 to TRBJ1-2, with 7 bases that match TRBD1. Germline V gene sequence: CDR1 SGHTA, CDR2 FQGNSA. This CDR3 has 13 amino acids. The CDR3 sequence is CASSLGGTDFSNF. The DNA of the CDR3 is TGTGCCAGCAGCTTAGGGGGGACAGATTTTTCCAACTTC.

J is TRBJ2-3 and V is TRBV6-5; D remains unclear. This CDR3 is 15 amino acids long. CDR1 and CDR2 (germline): MNHEY, SVGAGI. The V end lost 6 bases, the J end lost 8 bases, and 21 bases lay between the germline ends. The CDR3 sequence is CASSQTLTDILTQYF. CDR3 nucleotides: TGTGCCAGCAGCCAGACCCTTACAGACATCCTTACGCAGTATTTT.

This clone was observed a few times. The V gene is TRBV19, the J gene TRBJ1-2; D perhaps matches TRBD1 (6 bases). Germline values: CDR1 LNHDA, CDR2 SQIVND (reference sequence). The CDR3 consists of 14 residues. The V and J ends lost 6 bases and 2 bases respectively, with 13 bases between them. CDR3 nucleotide sequence: TGTGCCAGTAGGACCGGGACAACCAACTATGGCTACACCTTC. This translates into CASRTGTTNYGYTF.

The chain links TRBV29-1 to TRBJ1-1, with 11 nucleotides matching TRBD1. The CDR3 contains 14 residues. Germline V CDR1 and CDR2: SQVTM, ANQGSEA. V gave up 6 bases and J gave up 1 base; unmatched junction bases: 4. In DNA form, the CDR3 reads TGCAGCGTCCGGGACAGGGGGGCGAACACTGAAGCTTTCTTT. It is translated as CSVRDRGANTEAFF.

The V gene is TRBV5-1, the J gene TRBJ2-2, with a possible D match to TRBD2 (5 bases). The germline V gene has CDR1 SGHRS and CDR2 YFSETQ. This CDR3 region has 15 residues. V shed 4 bases and J shed 1 base, with 11 bases lying between them. The CDR3 DNA follows: TGCGCCAGCAGCCATGGTGCGGGGAACACCGGGGAGCTGTTTTTT. Encoded protein: CASSHGAGNTGELFF.